The present entry profiles one T cell receptor beta chain with its context. The entry originates in a study of shared clonotypes between healthy human individuals. Everyone who donated was a Caucasian adult who lived in Nashville, Tennessee. The V gene's germline CDR1 is SQVTM and CDR2 ANQGSEA. The length of the CDR3 is 14 residues. Trimming took 2 bases from V and 4 from J, leaving 14 bases between them. Here immunoSEQ multiplex PCR was the method, and the copy in TCRdb shows in-frame clones only, minus some. The repertoire holds about a million clones, about 80% seen once, with almost 0.9% in the top ten.

The origin of this receptor is a man aged 18 to 29 in good health. Some clones in this sample may be carry-over from other donors' samples. The sample comprised memory CD4+ T cells from PBMCs. Subset noted: CD45RA-negative fraction. The chain has TRBV29-1 and TRBJ1-1, with a possible D match to TRBD1 (5 bases). The CDR3 spells CSVEFVGGGTEAFF. In DNA, the CDR3 is TGCAGCGTTGAATTTGTGGGCGGGGGCACTGAAGCTTTCTTT.